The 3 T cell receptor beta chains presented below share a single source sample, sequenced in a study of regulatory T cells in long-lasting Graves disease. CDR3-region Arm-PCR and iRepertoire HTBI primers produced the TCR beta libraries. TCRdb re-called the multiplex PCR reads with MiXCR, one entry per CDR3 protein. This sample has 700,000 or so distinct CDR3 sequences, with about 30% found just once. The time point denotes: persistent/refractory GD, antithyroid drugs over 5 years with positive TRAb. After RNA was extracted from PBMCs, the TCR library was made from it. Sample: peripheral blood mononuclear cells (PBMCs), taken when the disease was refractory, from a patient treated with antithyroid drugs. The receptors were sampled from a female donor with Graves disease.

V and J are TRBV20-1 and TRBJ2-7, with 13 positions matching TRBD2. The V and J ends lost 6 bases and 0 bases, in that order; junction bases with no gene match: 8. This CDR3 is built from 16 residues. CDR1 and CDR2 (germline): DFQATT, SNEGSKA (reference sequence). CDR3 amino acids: CSAQSTSGRPSYEQYF. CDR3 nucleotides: TGCAGTGCACAATCGACTAGCGGGAGGCCCTCCTACGAGCAGTACTTC.

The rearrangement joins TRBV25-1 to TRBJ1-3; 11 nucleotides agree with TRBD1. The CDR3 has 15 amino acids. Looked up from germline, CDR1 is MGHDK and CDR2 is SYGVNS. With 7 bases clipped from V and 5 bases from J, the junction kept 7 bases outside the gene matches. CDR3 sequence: CASTGQGAGRNTIYF. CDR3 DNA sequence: TGTGCCAGCACAGGACAGGGGGCAGGACGAAACACCATATATTTT. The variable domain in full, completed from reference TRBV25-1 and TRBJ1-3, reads EADIYQTPRYLVIGTGKKITLECSQTMGHDKMYWYQQDPGMELHLIHYSYGVNSTEKGDLSSESTVSRIRTEHFPLTLESARPSHTSQYLCASTGQGAGRNTIYFGEGSWLTVV.

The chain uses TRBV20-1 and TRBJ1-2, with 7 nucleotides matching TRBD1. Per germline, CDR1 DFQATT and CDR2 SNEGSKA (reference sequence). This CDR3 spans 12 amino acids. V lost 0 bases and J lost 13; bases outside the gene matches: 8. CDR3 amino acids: CSAREGDRVGTF. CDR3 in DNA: TGCAGTGCTAGAGAAGGCGACAGGGTTGGCACCTTC.